This entry features one T cell receptor beta chain sequence. Its antigen is unidentified. One base away lies a much larger clone, so this may be a sequencing read error. Trimming left V 0 bases short and J 4 bases short, with 13 bases between. This CDR3 has 15 amino acids. Germline CDR1 is SQVTM and CDR2 is ANQGSEA. The sample originates from a study of blood T cells in healthy people across ages. Across the whole study: Researchers report that template switching captured about one barcoded beta molecule per two T cells.

A J-beta primer mix and a sample-barcoded 5' primer were used in a second PCR of roughly 7 to 12 cycles. The study obtained at least 3 million CDR3-containing paired-end reads from every sample. One entry per CDR3 protein results from TCRdb running MiXCR on the 5' RACE reads. The data contain 700,000 to 950,000 distinct CDR3 sequences, 58% of them singletons. Whole-study findings and limits: CMV status of donors was unknown, possibly confounding expanded clonotype changes.

The chain employs TRBV29-1 and TRBJ2-1; weak D call: TRBD1 (6 bases). Sequencing was done on a sample of blood. The sequence derives from a man aged 30 to 45 in good health. The CDR3 is CSVEEGASRYNEQFF. CDR3 DNA: TGCAGCGTTGAAGAGGGGGCTAGCAGATACAATGAGCAGTTCTTC.